This T cell receptor (beta chain) was sequenced during a study of blood T cell repertoires in COVID-19. Across the whole study: PBMCs, B-cell-depleted T cells, or T cells were the source of the cDNA or gDNA that made up the material.

The protocol was immunoSEQ multiplex PCR, while the TCRdb copy is restricted to in-frame clones and leaves out a portion. The sample has hundreds of thousands of clones; around 92% are singletons. The trim removed 11 bases at V and 4 bases at J, leaving 9 bases unmatched. The CDR3 loop spans 14 amino acids. CDR1 and CDR2 from the germline V gene are MDHEN and SYDVKM. The chain employs TRBV28 and TRBJ1-3, with 9 bases matching TRBD1. The TCR was taken from a woman aged 30 to 39 with COVID-19, enrolled during active disease. The material sequenced was peripheral blood. Written as DNA, the CDR3 is TGTGCCGGGACAGGGACAGACGTCGGAAACACCATATATTTT. Encoded protein: CAGTGTDVGNTIYF.